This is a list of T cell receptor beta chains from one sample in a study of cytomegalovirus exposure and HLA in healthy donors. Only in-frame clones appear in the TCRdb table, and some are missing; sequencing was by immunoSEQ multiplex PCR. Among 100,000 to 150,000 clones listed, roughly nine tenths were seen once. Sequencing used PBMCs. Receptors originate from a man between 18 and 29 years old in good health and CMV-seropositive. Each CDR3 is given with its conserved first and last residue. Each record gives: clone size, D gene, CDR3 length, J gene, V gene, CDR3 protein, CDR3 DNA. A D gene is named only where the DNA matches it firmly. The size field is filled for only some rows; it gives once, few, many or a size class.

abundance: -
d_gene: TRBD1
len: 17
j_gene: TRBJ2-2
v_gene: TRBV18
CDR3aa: CASSPFQGAESNGELFF
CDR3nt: TGTGCCAGCTCGCCATTCCAGGGGGCGGAAAGTAACGGGGAGCTGTTTTTT

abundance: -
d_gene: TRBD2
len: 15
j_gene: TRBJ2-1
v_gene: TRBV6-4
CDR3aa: CASSETSGGYNEQFF
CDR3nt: TGTGCCAGCAGCGAAACTAGCGGGGGTTACAATGAGCAGTTCTTC

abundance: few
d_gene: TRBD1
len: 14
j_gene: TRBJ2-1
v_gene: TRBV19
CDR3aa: CASTPGQGQGEQFF
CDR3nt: TGTGCCAGTACCCCGGGACAGGGGCAGGGTGAGCAGTTCTTC

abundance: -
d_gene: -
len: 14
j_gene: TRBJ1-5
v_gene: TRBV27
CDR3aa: CASSLSGVNQPQHF
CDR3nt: TGTGCCAGCAGTTTATCAGGGGTCAATCAGCCCCAGCATTTT

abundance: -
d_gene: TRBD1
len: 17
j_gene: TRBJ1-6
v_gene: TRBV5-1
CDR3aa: CASSLAGTGFYNSPLHF
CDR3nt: TGCGCCAGCAGCTTGGCCGGGACAGGATTCTATAATTCACCCCTCCACTTT

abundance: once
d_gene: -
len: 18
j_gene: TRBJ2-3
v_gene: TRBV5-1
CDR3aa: CASSSLNGGAGSTDTQYF
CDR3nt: TGCGCCAGCAGCTCGCTTAATGGGGGGGCCGGGAGCACAGATACGCAGTATTTT

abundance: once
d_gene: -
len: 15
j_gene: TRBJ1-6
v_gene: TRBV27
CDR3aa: CASSYFDRRNSPLHF
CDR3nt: TGTGCCAGCAGTTATTTCGACAGGCGCAATTCACCCCTCCACTTT

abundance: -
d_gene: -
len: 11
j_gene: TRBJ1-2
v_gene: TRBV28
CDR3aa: CASRWSEGYTF
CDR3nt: TGTGCCAGCAGGTGGTCGGAGGGCTACACCTTC

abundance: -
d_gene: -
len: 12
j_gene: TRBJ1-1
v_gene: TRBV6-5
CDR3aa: CASSLGGVEAFF
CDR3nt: TGTGCCAGCAGTTTAGGAGGGGTAGAAGCTTTCTTT

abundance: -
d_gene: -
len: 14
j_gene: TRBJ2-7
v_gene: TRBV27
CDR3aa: CASSLIQGVYEQYF
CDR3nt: TGTGCCAGCAGTTTAATACAGGGAGTATACGAGCAGTACTTC

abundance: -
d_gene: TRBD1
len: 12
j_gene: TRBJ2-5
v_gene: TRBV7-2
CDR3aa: CASSSNKQGQNF
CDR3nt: TGTGCCAGCAGCTCAAACAAACAGGGGCAGAACTTC

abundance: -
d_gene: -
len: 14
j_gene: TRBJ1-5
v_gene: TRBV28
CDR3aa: CASRRGGTHQPQHF
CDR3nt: TGTGCCAGCAGACGGGGGGGGACGCATCAGCCCCAGCATTTT

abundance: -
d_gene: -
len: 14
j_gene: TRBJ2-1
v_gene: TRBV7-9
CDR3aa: CASSLEGGRNEQFF
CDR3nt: TGTGCCAGCAGCTTAGAAGGGGGTCGGAATGAGCAGTTCTTC

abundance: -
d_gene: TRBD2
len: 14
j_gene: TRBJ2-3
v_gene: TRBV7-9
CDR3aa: CASRGGGYTDTQYF
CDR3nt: TGTGCCAGCCGCGGCGGGGGATACACAGATACGCAGTATTTT

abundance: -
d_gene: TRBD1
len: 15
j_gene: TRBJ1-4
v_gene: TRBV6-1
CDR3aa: CASRQRQGTNEKLFF
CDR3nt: TGTGCCAGCCGACAGAGACAGGGTACTAATGAAAAACTGTTTTTT

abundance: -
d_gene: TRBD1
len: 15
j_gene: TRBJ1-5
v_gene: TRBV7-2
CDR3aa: CASSIQGGGNQPQHF
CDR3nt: TGTGCCAGCAGCATACAGGGGGGTGGCAATCAGCCCCAGCATTTT

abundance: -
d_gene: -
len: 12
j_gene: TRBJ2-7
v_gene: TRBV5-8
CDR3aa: CASSRRVGEQYF
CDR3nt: TGTGCCAGCAGCCGCAGGGTCGGGGAGCAGTACTTC

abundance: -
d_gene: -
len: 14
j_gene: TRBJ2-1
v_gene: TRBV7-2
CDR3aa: CASSSTYSGNEQFF
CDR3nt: TGTGCCAGCAGCTCGACATACTCAGGAAATGAGCAGTTCTTC

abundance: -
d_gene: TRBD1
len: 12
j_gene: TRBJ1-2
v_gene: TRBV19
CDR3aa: CASTTGGNGYTF
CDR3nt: TGTGCCAGTACGACAGGGGGCAATGGCTACACCTTC

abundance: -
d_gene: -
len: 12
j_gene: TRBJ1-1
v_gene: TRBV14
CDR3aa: CASSRVDTEAFF
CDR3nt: TGTGCCAGCAGTCGAGTGGACACTGAAGCTTTCTTT

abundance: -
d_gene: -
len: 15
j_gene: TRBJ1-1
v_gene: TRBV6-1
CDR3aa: CASSEGLRVATEAFF
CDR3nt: TGTGCCAGCAGTGAAGGTCTCAGGGTTGCCACTGAAGCTTTCTTT

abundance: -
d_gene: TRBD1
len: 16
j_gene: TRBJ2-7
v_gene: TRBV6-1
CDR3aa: CASSDHRGHRSYEQYF
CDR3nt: TGTGCCAGCAGTGACCACAGGGGGCATCGGTCCTACGAGCAGTACTTC

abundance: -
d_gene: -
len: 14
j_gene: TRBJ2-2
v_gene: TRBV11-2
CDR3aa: CASSVRSNTGELFF
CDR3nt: TGTGCCAGCAGCGTGCGATCGAACACCGGGGAGCTGTTTTTT

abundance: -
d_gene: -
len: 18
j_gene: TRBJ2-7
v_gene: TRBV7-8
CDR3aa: CASSLAAWQGRYSYEQYF
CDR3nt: TGTGCCAGCAGCTTAGCAGCTTGGCAGGGGCGTTACTCCTACGAGCAGTACTTC

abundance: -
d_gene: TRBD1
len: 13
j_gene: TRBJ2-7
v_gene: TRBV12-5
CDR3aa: CASGRTGVNEQYF
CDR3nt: TGTGCTAGTGGTCGGACAGGGGTCAACGAGCAGTACTTC

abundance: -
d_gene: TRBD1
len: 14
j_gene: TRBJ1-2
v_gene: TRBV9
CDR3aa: CASSDRGSNYGYTF
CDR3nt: TGTGCCAGCAGCGACAGGGGAAGTAACTATGGCTACACCTTC

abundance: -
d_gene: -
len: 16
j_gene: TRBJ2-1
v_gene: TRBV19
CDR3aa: CASSITTVSAVTEQFF
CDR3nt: TGTGCCAGTAGTATAACAACGGTTAGCGCCGTCACGGAGCAGTTCTTC

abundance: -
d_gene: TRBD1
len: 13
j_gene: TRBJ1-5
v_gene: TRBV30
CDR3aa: CAWTDRGGQPQHF
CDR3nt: TGTGCCTGGACAGACAGGGGAGGCCAGCCCCAGCATTTT